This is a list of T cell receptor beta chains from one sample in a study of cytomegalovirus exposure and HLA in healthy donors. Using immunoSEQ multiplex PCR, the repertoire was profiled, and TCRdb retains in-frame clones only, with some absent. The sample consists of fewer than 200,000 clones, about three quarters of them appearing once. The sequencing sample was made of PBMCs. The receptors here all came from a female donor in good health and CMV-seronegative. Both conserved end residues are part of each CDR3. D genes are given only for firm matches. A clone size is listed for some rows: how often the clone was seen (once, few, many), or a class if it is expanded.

CDR3nt: TGTGCCAGCAGCGTAGGAAGGCGGGGCACAGAGACCCAGTACTTC
CDR3aa: CASSVGRRGTETQYF
v_gene: TRBV9
d_gene: -
len: 15
abundance: once
j_gene: TRBJ2-5

CDR3nt: TGTGCCAGCAGCCCGCTAGCGGGAGGCACCTACGAGCAGTACTTC
CDR3aa: CASSPLAGGTYEQYF
v_gene: TRBV6-5
d_gene: TRBD2
len: 15
abundance: -
j_gene: TRBJ2-7

CDR3nt: TGTGCCAGCAGTTACCCGTCCAGGAGGCCAGATACGCAGTATTTT
CDR3aa: CASSYPSRRPDTQYF
v_gene: TRBV6-7
d_gene: -
len: 15
abundance: -
j_gene: TRBJ2-3

CDR3nt: TGTGCCAGCAGCTCTCGGACTAGTTACTTCACAGATACGCAGTATTTT
CDR3aa: CASSSRTSYFTDTQYF
v_gene: TRBV5-4
d_gene: TRBD2
len: 16
abundance: -
j_gene: TRBJ2-3

CDR3nt: TGTGCCAGCAGGGGGGGGAGTAGTAGACCCTACGAGCAGTACTTC
CDR3aa: CASRGGSSRPYEQYF
v_gene: TRBV27
d_gene: TRBD2
len: 15
abundance: -
j_gene: TRBJ2-7

CDR3nt: TGTGCCAGCAGTTACTCGACGAGGAGCACTGAAGCTTTCTTT
CDR3aa: CASSYSTRSTEAFF
v_gene: TRBV6-5
d_gene: -
len: 14
abundance: -
j_gene: TRBJ1-1

CDR3nt: TGTGCCAGTAGCCTACAGGGGGGGTACCAAGAGACCCAGTACTTC
CDR3aa: CASSLQGGYQETQYF
v_gene: TRBV19
d_gene: -
len: 15
abundance: -
j_gene: TRBJ2-5

CDR3nt: TGCGCCAGCAGCCAGTTACCGACAGGGGCCTCTGAAGCTTTCTTT
CDR3aa: CASSQLPTGASEAFF
v_gene: TRBV4-1
d_gene: TRBD1
len: 15
abundance: -
j_gene: TRBJ1-1

CDR3nt: TGTGCCAGCAGTATCGAACAGGGGACCAATTCACCCCTCCACTTT
CDR3aa: CASSIEQGTNSPLHF
v_gene: TRBV6-5
d_gene: TRBD1
len: 15
abundance: -
j_gene: TRBJ1-6

CDR3nt: TGCGCCAGCAGCTTGGTAGCGAGATACACAGATACGCAGTATTTT
CDR3aa: CASSLVARYTDTQYF
v_gene: TRBV5-1
d_gene: -
len: 15
abundance: -
j_gene: TRBJ2-3

CDR3nt: TGTGCCAGCAGCTTAGTGGGCAGGGTGAAGACTGAAGCTTTCTTT
CDR3aa: CASSLVGRVKTEAFF
v_gene: TRBV7-2
d_gene: -
len: 15
abundance: -
j_gene: TRBJ1-1

CDR3nt: TGCGCCAGCAGCCGGCTAGAGAGCACAGATACGCAGTATTTT
CDR3aa: CASSRLESTDTQYF
v_gene: TRBV5-1
d_gene: -
len: 14
abundance: -
j_gene: TRBJ2-3

CDR3nt: TGTGCCAGCAGCTTGACCTTGACTAGTCGACACGCTGAGCAGTTCTTC
CDR3aa: CASSLTLTSRHAEQFF
v_gene: TRBV7-3
d_gene: -
len: 16
abundance: -
j_gene: TRBJ2-1

CDR3nt: TGTGCCAGTAGCCAGGACAGGTCCTTGGGAGAGCAGTACTTC
CDR3aa: CASSQDRSLGEQYF
v_gene: TRBV19
d_gene: TRBD1
len: 14
abundance: -
j_gene: TRBJ2-7

CDR3nt: TGTGCCAGCAGCCCGAGTCTGGGGGGGGATGAGCAGTTCTTC
CDR3aa: CASSPSLGGDEQFF
v_gene: TRBV7-9
d_gene: TRBD2
len: 14
abundance: -
j_gene: TRBJ2-1

CDR3nt: TGTGCCAGCAGCCCCGAGCGGACTAGCGGCTACAATGAGCAGTTCTTC
CDR3aa: CASSPERTSGYNEQFF
v_gene: TRBV7-9
d_gene: TRBD2
len: 16
abundance: -
j_gene: TRBJ2-1

CDR3nt: TGCGCCAGCAGCCAAGATGGGACTAGCGGTCCCTACGAGCAGTACTTC
CDR3aa: CASSQDGTSGPYEQYF
v_gene: TRBV4-3
d_gene: TRBD2
len: 16
abundance: -
j_gene: TRBJ2-7

CDR3nt: TGTGCCAGCAGCGTAGAGGGACACTCTAATGAAAAACTGTTTTTT
CDR3aa: CASSVEGHSNEKLFF
v_gene: TRBV9
d_gene: -
len: 15
abundance: few
j_gene: TRBJ1-4

CDR3nt: TGTGCCAGCAGTGGGCTCCGTCTGGCCCAGCATTTT
CDR3aa: CASSGLRLAQHF
v_gene: TRBV6-1
d_gene: -
len: 12
abundance: -
j_gene: TRBJ1-5

CDR3nt: TGTGCCAGTACCGAGAGGGACAGTTATAGCAATCAGCCCCAGCATTTT
CDR3aa: CASTERDSYSNQPQHF
v_gene: TRBV19
d_gene: TRBD1
len: 16
abundance: -
j_gene: TRBJ1-5

CDR3nt: TGCGCCAGCAGCTTGGTTAGCGGGGGGGCCTTAGATACGCAGTATTTT
CDR3aa: CASSLVSGGALDTQYF
v_gene: TRBV5-1
d_gene: TRBD2
len: 16
abundance: -
j_gene: TRBJ2-3

CDR3nt: TGTGCCAGTAGCCCCTGGACAGGTAGCAATGAGCAGTTCTTC
CDR3aa: CASSPWTGSNEQFF
v_gene: TRBV19
d_gene: TRBD1
len: 14
abundance: few
j_gene: TRBJ2-1

CDR3nt: TGTGCCAGCAGCGGGGGGTCGAACACTGAAGCTTTCTTT
CDR3aa: CASSGGSNTEAFF
v_gene: TRBV5-6
d_gene: -
len: 13
abundance: -
j_gene: TRBJ1-1

CDR3nt: TGTGCCAGCAGCTTAGCCCCGGCAGGCAAACGTCTAACTAACTATGGCTACACCTTC
CDR3aa: CASSLAPAGKRLTNYGYTF
v_gene: TRBV7-2
d_gene: -
len: 19
abundance: -
j_gene: TRBJ1-2

CDR3nt: TGTGCCACAGGTGTCTCCTACGAGCAGTACTTC
CDR3aa: CATGVSYEQYF
v_gene: TRBV10-3
d_gene: -
len: 11
abundance: -
j_gene: TRBJ2-7

CDR3nt: TGTGCCAGCAGCTGGGGGGGGCTTAACACCGGGGAGCTGTTTTTT
CDR3aa: CASSWGGLNTGELFF
v_gene: TRBV11-3
d_gene: -
len: 15
abundance: -
j_gene: TRBJ2-2

CDR3nt: TGTGCCAGCAGCACCCATACAGGGTTCAGTATCTATGGCTACACCTTC
CDR3aa: CASSTHTGFSIYGYTF
v_gene: TRBV9
d_gene: -
len: 16
abundance: -
j_gene: TRBJ1-2

CDR3nt: TGTGCCAGCAGCTTGCGCGGACAAGGTGAAAAACTGTTTTTT
CDR3aa: CASSLRGQGEKLFF
v_gene: TRBV5-5
d_gene: -
len: 14
abundance: -
j_gene: TRBJ1-4

CDR3nt: TGTGCCAGCAGCTTGGGACTAGCCGCCCAAGAGACCCAGTACTTC
CDR3aa: CASSLGLAAQETQYF
v_gene: TRBV7-2
d_gene: TRBD2
len: 15
abundance: few
j_gene: TRBJ2-5

CDR3nt: TGTGCCAGCAGACCCACCCGGGGGGCAAGTATGAATCAGCCCCAGCATTTT
CDR3aa: CASRPTRGASMNQPQHF
v_gene: TRBV2
d_gene: -
len: 17
abundance: -
j_gene: TRBJ1-5

CDR3nt: TGTGCCAGCTCACCAAAGCAGGTTCAGTCACCCCTCCACTTT
CDR3aa: CASSPKQVQSPLHF
v_gene: TRBV18
d_gene: -
len: 14
abundance: -
j_gene: TRBJ1-6

CDR3nt: TGTGCCAGCATCCGGACAGGGATGGGGACTGAAGCTTTCTTT
CDR3aa: CASIRTGMGTEAFF
v_gene: TRBV7-9
d_gene: TRBD1
len: 14
abundance: -
j_gene: TRBJ1-1

CDR3nt: TGTGCCAGCAGTTTAATCGGCCAGGGGGCTTCCTACAATGAGCAGTTCTTC
CDR3aa: CASSLIGQGASYNEQFF
v_gene: TRBV27
d_gene: TRBD1
len: 17
abundance: -
j_gene: TRBJ2-1

CDR3nt: TGCGCCAGCAGCTTCGAACCAGGGGGAGGAGAGACCCAGTACTTC
CDR3aa: CASSFEPGGGETQYF
v_gene: TRBV5-1
d_gene: -
len: 15
abundance: -
j_gene: TRBJ2-5

CDR3nt: TGTGCCAGCAGCTGGGGGTCGGACAGGACCTACGAGCAGTACTTC
CDR3aa: CASSWGSDRTYEQYF
v_gene: TRBV7-8
d_gene: TRBD1
len: 15
abundance: few
j_gene: TRBJ2-7